The rows below give T cell receptor beta chains drawn from one sample of a study of blood T cell repertoires in COVID-19. The method was immunoSEQ multiplex PCR; TCRdb's version includes in-frame clones alone and lacks a portion of them. The top ten clones hold 7% to 8% of a sample with under 13,000 clones, 75% to 90% of them seen once. Sequencing used peripheral blood. These receptors were collected from a man between 65 and 85 years old with active COVID-19. Both conserved end residues are part of each CDR3. A D gene is named only where the DNA matches it firmly. Not all rows give a size; the values are once, few, many and, for expanded clones, a class.

j_gene,d_gene,v_gene,abundance,CDR3aa,CDR3nt
TRBJ2-7,TRBD1,TRBV28,medium-sized,CASRTTGAAPYEQYF,TGTGCCAGCAGAACAACAGGGGCCGCCCCCTACGAGCAGTACTTC
TRBJ1-5,TRBD1,TRBV6-5,.,CASKQDRGNQPQHF,TGTGCCAGCAAGCAGGACAGGGGCAATCAGCCCCAGCATTTT
TRBJ2-2,.,TRBV19,.,CASSRQPVNTGELFF,TGTGCCAGTAGTAGACAGCCGGTGAACACCGGGGAGCTGTTTTTT
TRBJ2-7,.,TRBV7-2,.,CASSLARGEQYF,TGTGCCAGCAGCTTAGCGAGGGGGGAGCAGTACTTC
TRBJ2-3,.,TRBV2,once,CASRLRSTDHTDTQYF,TGTGCCAGCAGACTTCGGTCGACAGATCACACAGATACGCAGTATTTT
TRBJ2-1,.,TRBV7-7,.,CASSLSRLVSYNEQFF,TGTGCCAGCAGCTTATCTCGACTAGTGTCGTACAATGAGCAGTTCTTC
TRBJ2-2,TRBD2,TRBV28,.,CASHSGGADTGELFF,TGTGCCAGCCATAGCGGGGGGGCCGATACCGGGGAGCTGTTTTTT
TRBJ1-5,.,TRBV19,.,CASSSDSGSANQPQHF,TGTGCCAGTAGTTCAGATTCAGGGTCCGCCAATCAGCCCCAGCATTTT
TRBJ1-4,TRBD1,TRBV6-5,.,CASGSRGAEKLFF,TGTGCCAGCGGGAGCAGGGGGGCCGAAAAACTGTTTTTT
TRBJ1-2,TRBD1,TRBV7-2,once,CASSLGTGLSHYGYTF,TGTGCCAGCAGCTTAGGGACAGGGCTTTCCCACTATGGCTACACCTTC
TRBJ2-5,TRBD2,TRBV10-3,.,CAISERASGGQETQYF,TGTGCCATCAGTGAAAGGGCTAGCGGGGGGCAAGAGACCCAGTACTTC
TRBJ2-7,TRBD1,TRBV18,.,CASSSDRELREQYF,TGTGCCAGCTCATCGGACAGGGAATTGAGGGAGCAGTACTTC
TRBJ2-7,.,TRBV9,few,CASSVGQGTYEQYF,TGTGCCAGCAGCGTAGGGCAGGGGACCTACGAGCAGTACTTC
TRBJ1-3,.,TRBV5-8,once,CASSLGLSTIYF,TGTGCCAGCAGCTTGGGCCTTAGCACCATATATTTT
TRBJ2-3,TRBD2,TRBV29-1,.,CSVGGGESTDTQYF,TGCAGCGTTGGGGGGGGTGAGAGCACAGATACGCAGTATTTT
TRBJ2-7,.,TRBV7-9,few,CASREILSYEQYF,TGTGCCTCCCGGGAGATACTGTCCTACGAGCAGTACTTC